This TCR beta chain was obtained from a study of T-cell memory formation after mild COVID-19. Across the whole study: TCR clusters largely stayed donor specific.

Findings and caveats of the study: The SARS-CoV-2 specificity of second-wave clones reaching peak at day 37 remained unverified. Certain responding clones were present in pre-infection memory, suggesting participation of cross-reactive memory.

At least ten counts were recorded for this clonotype. The antigen remains unidentified. The CDR3 has 14 residues. V dropped 4 bases and J dropped 4 bases, with 13 bases sitting between them. Germline loops: CDR1 SQVTM, CDR2 ANQGSEA. From 5'RACE with constant-segment primers came TCR alpha and TCR beta cDNA libraries that carried sample barcodes and UMIs. TCRdb fed the 5' RACE reads into MiXCR, producing one record per CDR3 protein. The repertoire holds 400,000 to 500,000 distinct CDR3 sequences, 15% to 25% seen once, with 7.5% to 9.5% in the top ten. The source material was PBMCs or a T cell subset sorted from them (not recorded which). The sequence derives from an adult woman who had mild COVID-19 (a few samples of this study predate the infection). Cell type and time point are not known. This chain links TRBV29-1 with TRBJ2-2; maybe TRBD1 (6 bases). CDR3 DNA: TGCAGCGTTGCTGAAGAGGGGGTCACCGGGGAGCTGTTTTTT. This sequence encodes CSVAEEGVTGELFF.